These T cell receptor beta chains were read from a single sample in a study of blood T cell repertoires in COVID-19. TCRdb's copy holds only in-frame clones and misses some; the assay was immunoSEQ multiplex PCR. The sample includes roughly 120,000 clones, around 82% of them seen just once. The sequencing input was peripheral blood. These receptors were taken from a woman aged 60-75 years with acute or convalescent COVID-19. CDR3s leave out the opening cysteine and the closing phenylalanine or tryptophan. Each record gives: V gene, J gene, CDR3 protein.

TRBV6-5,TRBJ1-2,ASSSRFYGYT
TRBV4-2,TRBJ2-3,ASSQNVMGWELAGYTDTQY
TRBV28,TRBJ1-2,ASSSPGQFHIFYGYT
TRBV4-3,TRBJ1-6,ASSQVSRGSPLH
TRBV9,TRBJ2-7,ASSVVLDSLGTYEQY
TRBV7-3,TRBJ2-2,ASSARGGANTGELF
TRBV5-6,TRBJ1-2,ASSLGQGEGYT
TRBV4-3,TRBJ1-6,ASSQDQRGPYNSPLH
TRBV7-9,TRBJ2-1,ASSSTRDRVIDEQF
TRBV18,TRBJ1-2,ASSPEGQGSSGYT
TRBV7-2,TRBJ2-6,ASSLAGGWGANVLT
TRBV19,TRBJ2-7,ASGGTGNSYEQY
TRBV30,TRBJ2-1,AWRRDNNNEGF
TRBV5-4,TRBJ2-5,ASSLPSQETQY
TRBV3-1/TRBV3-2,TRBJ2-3,ASSQGLAGGRVTDTQY
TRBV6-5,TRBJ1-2,ASRENLRGYT
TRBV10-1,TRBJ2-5,ASIGSGGPQETQY
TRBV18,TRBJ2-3,ASSPPDSSTDTQY
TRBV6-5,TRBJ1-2,ASSPDYGYT
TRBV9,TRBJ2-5,ASSEAGALQETQY
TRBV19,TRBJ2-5,ASRHRASGETQY
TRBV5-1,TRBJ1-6,ASSLPGNSPLH
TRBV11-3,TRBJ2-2,ATGTSGTVGTGELF
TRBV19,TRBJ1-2,ASSLGQGFGYGYT
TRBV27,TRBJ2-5,ASSLLGGQETQY
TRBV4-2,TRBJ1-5,ASSPFGTADQPQH
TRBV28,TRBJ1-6,ASRGAEGHLNSPLH
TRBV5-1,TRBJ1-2,ASSLDRSNGYT
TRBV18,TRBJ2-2,ASSPTPGGQSGELF
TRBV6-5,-,ASSRVAGGTYEQY
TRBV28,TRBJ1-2,ASTVPGVGSGGYT
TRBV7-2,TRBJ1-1,ASSLSDTEAF
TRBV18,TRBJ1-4,ASSPEAGALF
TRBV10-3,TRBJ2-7,AISESRTGSSYEQY
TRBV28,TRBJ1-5,ASSWSFGPLIQGRNQPQH
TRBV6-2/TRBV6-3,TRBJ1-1,ASSYRTGDWVNTEAF
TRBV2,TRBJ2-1,ASIWGQGNNEQF
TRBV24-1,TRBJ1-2,ATSDPGSSPGYT
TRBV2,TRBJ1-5,ASSSGQGVFQPQH
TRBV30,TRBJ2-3,ACPGGLAGGWDTQY
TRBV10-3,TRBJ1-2,AINQDRASYGYT